Listed below are T cell receptor beta chains from one sample, sequenced in a study of siplizumab effects on memory and regulatory T cells. Repertoires were generated with immunoSEQ multiplex PCR, while TCRdb's copy carries only in-frame clones and drops some. This table holds approximately 60,000 clones, roughly 97% found once. Sequencing input: naive CD8+ T cells sorted from blood. All receptors derive from a human donor in good health. Both conserved end residues are trimmed from each CDR3.

TRBV19,ASGYTEAF
TRBV6-5,ASSYLGGDTEAF
TRBV19,ASSDLWGEDRASRAGELF
TRBV6-5,ASGDPGELF
TRBV7-9,ASSLESYEQY
TRBV6-5,ASSWDRDYGYT
TRBV19,ASSPGTGPHNEQF
TRBV5-6,ASSLGTGWGDTQY
TRBV6-5,ASSLWGTGANSPLH
TRBV2,ASGESSYEQY
TRBV9,ASSVEGTSGGPQDTQY
TRBV5-5,ASSLGGSEQF
TRBV4-1,ASSQDERRGYGYEQY
TRBV10-1,ASSRDMTNTEAF
TRBV27,ASRTGYNEQY
TRBV5-4,ASSPAPGGGNTIY
TRBV30,AWSCLRGGCNEQF
TRBV12-5,ASGYLWGQNTEAF
TRBV2,ASSAPWTSGGYGELF
TRBV27,ASSLGFGNQPQH
TRBV12-5,ASGFLLTGDQPQH
TRBV5-4,ASSLALGEGETQY
TRBV15,ATSRDRGSGNTIY
TRBV19,ASSPVQGSSTDTQY
TRBV7-9,ASSSGEGRDEAF
TRBV2,ASRGQYEQY
TRBV4-2,ASSQPTSGQETQY
TRBV1,TSSAGSGGAGGELF
TRBV5-4,ASSGLTAAPGGANVLT
TRBV6-5,ASSSNTAGQY
TRBV5-1,ASSPAGALMNTEAF
TRBV9,ASSVGDRGYNEQF
TRBV13,ASSERPGLAVNEQF
TRBV4-3,ASSHPGLADRIGF
TRBV4-1,ASSQDLGSPDTQY
TRBV19,ASSMGVGPASDPF
TRBV27,ASNEGAGGTDTQY
TRBV29-1,SVEPGAYGTDTQY
TRBV27,ASSLSGQGSYEQY
TRBV5-6,ASSLGTVDYEQY
TRBV11-2,ASSVGQGNTEAF
TRBV10-1,ASRTGGGYTEAF
TRBV9,ASSVGTDSSTDTQY
TRBV12-5,ASGFSGEAQYEQY
TRBV21-1,ASSRGQGAVNEQF
TRBV9,ASSVRPVEDTYGYT
TRBV6-5,ASNGAGPYEQY
TRBV14,ASSQEVHPSYEQY
TRBV27,ASSLGAGTYEQY
TRBV10-3,AISPGGRDYEQY
TRBV6-5,ASEGPGNTIY
TRBV6-5,ASSYDENTEAF
TRBV29-1,SVLMGRGSSYEQY
TRBV6-5,ASSFTGTGEGYT
TRBV4-1,ASSQDLVGSEAF
TRBV6-6,ASSYSQGATEAF
TRBV19,ATRTPLTNYGYT
TRBV27,ASTETGMDGYT
TRBV11-2,ASSGGTGNTIY